The 29 T cell receptor beta chains listed next were all sequenced from one sample in a study of technical replicates of blood from a handful of donors. Sequenced by immunoSEQ multiplex PCR; TCRdb stores in-frame clones only, minus some. The sample contains 80,000 to 85,000 clones, 75% to 90% of which appear only once. The specimen was T cells isolated from PBMCs. Source of these receptors: a human donor in good health.

For the CDR3, the DNA is TGTGCCTGGAGTGAAGGCAGGCCGAACACTGAAGCTTTCTTT. Translating it yields CAWSEGRPNTEAFF. The chain carries TRBV30 and TRBJ1-1; D gene ambiguous. Trimming stripped 1 base from V and 1 base from J, with 10 bases between. Germline CDR1 is GTSNPN and CDR2 is SVGIG (reference sequence). This CDR3 comprises 14 residues.

The rearrangement links TRBV5-1 to TRBJ1-1; D not resolved. V was trimmed by 1 base and J by 1 base, leaving 8 bases between them. The germline V gene encodes CDR1 SGHRS and CDR2 YFSETQ. The CDR3 sequence is 14 residues long. The CDR3 DNA follows: TGCGCCAGCAGCTTGTTGACTGGGAACACTGAAGCTTTCTTT. As protein: CASSLLTGNTEAFF.

This chain uses TRBV29-1 with TRBJ2-1; 9 nucleotides agree with TRBD2. CDR1 and CDR2 (germline): SQVTM, ANQGSEA. The trim removed 6 bases at V and 7 bases at J, leaving 10 bases unmatched. CDR3 size: 14 residues. CDR3 in DNA: TGCAGCGTGGAGACTAGCGGTCGAGGGAATGAGCAGTTCTTC. It encodes CSVETSGRGNEQFF.

The V and J genes are TRBV5-5 and TRBJ1-4, with D uncertain. Trimming pared 4 bases from V and 6 bases from J, leaving 16 bases between. In germline, CDR1 is SGHKS, CDR2 YYEKEE (reference sequence). The CDR3 sequence is 15 residues long. As DNA, the CDR3 is TGTGCCAGCAGCCTAAATCATCCCCCGGATGAAAAACTGTTTTTT. It translates to CASSLNHPPDEKLFF.

The chain links TRBV4-2 to TRBJ1-5; possibly TRBD1 for D (5 bases). CDR1 is LGHNA, CDR2 YNFKEQ, per germline. The CDR3 is made up of 16 amino acids. Between the trimmed V and J ends, which lost 0 bases and 2 bases, there was a span of 11 bases. The CDR3 is CASSQDSGEGNQPQHF. CDR3 DNA sequence: TGTGCCAGCAGCCAAGATTCGGGGGAGGGCAATCAGCCCCAGCATTTT.

The V call is TRBV25-1, the J call TRBJ1-1, with D uncertain. There are 13 residues in the CDR3. Trimming took off 4 bases at V and 3 bases at J, with 9 bases between the two ends. CDR1 and CDR2 from the germline V gene are MGHDK and SYGVNS. The CDR3 protein is CASSVTVYTEAFF. The CDR3, as DNA: TGTGCCAGCAGTGTTACGGTCTACACTGAAGCTTTCTTT.

This chain connects TRBV19 to TRBJ2-7; D is ambiguous. V was shortened by 2 bases and J by 0 bases, with 8 bases between the two germline ends. Germline V gene sequence: CDR1 LNHDA, CDR2 SQIVND (reference sequence). CDR3 length: 14 residues. CDR3 sequence (DNA): TGTGCCAGTAGTATACGACTGGGCTCCTACGAGCAGTACTTC. Translated: CASSIRLGSYEQYF.

V and J are TRBV19 and TRBJ2-1, with D possibly TRBD1 on 6 matching bases. V was pared by 3 bases and J by 9 bases, with 12 bases between. Germline values: CDR1 LNHDA, CDR2 SQIVND (reference sequence). The CDR3 is 13 residues long. CDR3 nucleotide sequence: TGTGCCAGTAGTATCCAGGGGAAGAGTGAGCAGTTCTTC. Residues: CASSIQGKSEQFF.

This chain joins TRBV20-1 and TRBJ2-7, with a possible D match to TRBD2 (5 bases). The CDR3 is made up of 10 amino acids. Between the trimmed V and J ends, which lost 7 bases and 2 bases, there was a span of 6 bases. Germline loops: CDR1 DFQATT, CDR2 SNEGSKA (reference sequence). Here the CDR3 DNA reads TGCAGTGTAGCGACCTACGAGCAGTACTTC. Its protein product is CSVATYEQYF.

The chain employs TRBV9 and TRBJ2-7; 8 nucleotides match TRBD1. Trimming at V came to 0 bases and at J to 4 bases, leaving 6 bases not matched to a gene. The V gene's germline CDR1 is SGDLS and CDR2 YYNGEE. CDR3 size: 15 residues. The CDR3 DNA follows: TGTGCCAGCAGCGTAGGACGACAGGGGATGTACGAGCAGTACTTC. Translation: CASSVGRQGMYEQYF.

J is TRBJ2-7 and V is TRBV29-1; 8 bases are a match to TRBD2. Trimming at V came to 3 bases and at J to 4 bases, leaving 2 bases not matched to a gene. Germline assignment: CDR1 SQVTM and CDR2 ANQGSEA. CDR3 length: 12 residues. CDR3 loop: CSVEASGYEQYF. DNA of the CDR3: TGCAGCGTTGAGGCTAGCGGGTACGAGCAGTACTTC.

The table lists this clone with a few counts. J is TRBJ1-5 and V is TRBV7-9; 9 positions agree with TRBD1. J gave up 5 bases and V 5 bases, and 4 bases lay outside the gene matches. The germline V gene encodes CDR1 SEHNR and CDR2 FQNEAQ (reference sequence). The CDR3 sequence is 14 residues long. CDR3 coding DNA: TGTGCCAGCAGCATCGGGACAGGGTATCAGCCCCAGCATTTT. Protein sequence: CASSIGTGYQPQHF.

This sequence joins TRBV6-1 and TRBJ2-7; possibly TRBD2 for D (6 bases). Germline V gene data show CDR1 as MNHNS and CDR2 as SASEGT. The CDR3 runs 14 residues. The V end was cut by 5 bases, the J end by 3 bases, with 14 bases between. Written as DNA, the CDR3 is TGTGCCAGCAGTAGAGACTGGCGGGGCTACGAGCAGTACTTC. Protein: CASSRDWRGYEQYF.

The chain has TRBV19 and TRBJ2-1, with 7 nucleotides matching TRBD2. In germline, CDR1 is LNHDA, CDR2 SQIVND (reference sequence). Trimming took 5 bases from V and 3 from J; bases not matched to a gene: 4. The CDR3 is 14 residues long. The CDR3 loop reads CASSAGEGYNEQFF. The CDR3, as DNA: TGTGCCAGTAGTGCGGGAGAAGGCTACAATGAGCAGTTCTTC. Drawing the rest from reference TRBV19 and TRBJ2-1, the complete variable domain is DGGITQSPKYLFRKEGQNVTLSCEQNLNHDAMYWYRQDPGQGLRLIYYSQIVNDFQKGDIAEGYSVSREKKESFPLTVTSAQKNPTAFYLCASSAGEGYNEQFFGPGTRLTVL.

The chain uses TRBV4-2 and TRBJ2-1, with TRBD2 as a possible D gene (6 bases). Germline V gene lookup returns CDR1 LGHNA and CDR2 YNFKEQ. The CDR3 contains 16 residues. Trimming cost V 0 bases and J 9 bases, with 18 bases left between them. The CDR3: CASSQDLTSRAPEQFF. CDR3 bases: TGTGCCAGCAGCCAAGATCTGACTAGTAGGGCTCCTGAGCAGTTCTTC.

The CDR3, as DNA: TGTGCCAGCTCACCTCTAGCGGGTAGCACAGATACGCAGTATTTT. Translation: CASSPLAGSTDTQYF. V usage is TRBV18 and J usage is TRBJ2-3, with 8 nucleotides matching TRBD2. The CDR3 extends over 15 amino acids. CDR1 and CDR2 from the germline V gene are KGHSH and LQKENI. V gave up 3 bases and J gave up 0 bases; unmatched junction bases: 2.

The chain links TRBV11-2 to TRBJ2-1; D is undetermined. V was shortened by 1 base and J by 0 bases, with 16 bases between the two germline ends. Germline V CDR1 and CDR2: SGHAT, FQNNGV. The CDR3 sequence is 18 residues long. CDR3 nucleotide sequence: TGTGCCAGCAGCTTAGCCGGGTGGCGCCAGAGCTCCTACAATGAGCAGTTCTTC. Translation gives CASSLAGWRQSSYNEQFF.

This chain connects TRBV5-1 to TRBJ2-1; a weak D match, TRBD2 (5 bases). V lost 5 bases and J lost 6, with 18 bases in between. This CDR3 is built from 15 residues. Germline CDR1 is SGHRS and CDR2 is YFSETQ. The CDR3: CASRPLLRDSNEQFF. In DNA, the CDR3 is TGCGCCAGCAGGCCCCTTCTTCGGGATTCCAATGAGCAGTTCTTC.

The chain is built from TRBV7-9 and TRBJ2-7, with 9 bases fitting TRBD2. The CDR3 has 16 amino acids. With V trimmed by 3 bases and J by 0 bases, 6 bases remained unmatched. Germline CDR1 is SEHNR and CDR2 is FQNEAQ (reference sequence). In nucleotides, the CDR3 is TGTGCCAGCAGCTTGGCTAGCGGGACTAGCTCCTACGAGCAGTACTTC. Protein: CASSLASGTSSYEQYF.

The rearrangement joins TRBV6-5 to TRBJ2-1; TRBD1 aligns across 7 bases. V lost 1 base to trimming and J lost 6 bases; unmatched junction nucleotides: 6. CDR1 and CDR2 (germline): MNHEY, SVGAGI. The length of the CDR3 is 15 residues. CDR3 bases: TGTGCCAGCAGTTACTGGGACAGTACGACCAATGAGCAGTTCTTC. This encodes CASSYWDSTTNEQFF.

V usage is TRBV30 and J usage is TRBJ2-1; 12 nucleotides line up with TRBD2. The CDR3 consists of 14 residues. V was clipped by 7 bases and J by 4 bases; unmatched bases: 5. The germline V gene has CDR1 GTSNPN and CDR2 SVGIG (reference sequence). The CDR3 protein is CAYGGTSGYNEQFF. The CDR3 nucleotides are TGTGCCTATGGAGGGACTAGCGGGTACAATGAGCAGTTCTTC. Full variable domain (missing parts from reference TRBV30 and TRBJ2-1): SQTIHQWPATLVQPVGSPLSLECTVEGTSNPNLYWYRQAAGRGLQLLFYSVGIGQISSEVPQNLSASRPQDRQFILSSKKLLLSDSGFYLCAYGGTSGYNEQFFGPGTRLTVL.

The chain is built from TRBV29-1 and TRBJ2-5; D gene uncertain. The V and J ends lost 7 bases and 1 base respectively, with 22 bases between them. The CDR3 consists of 16 residues. The V gene's germline CDR1 is SQVTM and CDR2 ANQGSEA. The CDR3 DNA is TGCAGCGGCTATAGCCACGTAGAACCGACCCAAGAGACCCAGTACTTC. Encoded protein: CSGYSHVEPTQETQYF.

The CDR3 DNA reads as TGTGCCAGTAGTGGGGCAGGGGCCGTTCTGAACACTGAAGCTTTCTTT. This gives the protein CASSGAGAVLNTEAFF. The chain employs TRBV19 and TRBJ1-1, with D maybe TRBD1 (6 bases). V lost 5 bases and J 0 bases, leaving 16 bases between the germline ends. The CDR3 contains 16 residues. The germline V gene encodes CDR1 LNHDA and CDR2 SQIVND (reference sequence).

CDR3 region: CASRDRAGTEAFF. The CDR3 DNA is TGTGCCAGCAGGGACAGGGCTGGAACTGAAGCTTTCTTT. The chain joins TRBV6-1 to TRBJ1-1, with 8 bases that match TRBD1. V dropped 6 bases and J dropped 5; count of bases not matched to a gene: 5. Per germline, CDR1 MNHNS and CDR2 SASEGT. The CDR3 consists of 13 residues.

This chain links TRBV9 with TRBJ2-7; D perhaps matches TRBD1 (5 bases). Germline V gene data show CDR1 as SGDLS and CDR2 as YYNGEE. The CDR3 totals 15 residues. Between the trimmed V and J ends, which lost 0 bases and 3 bases, there was a span of 13 bases. The CDR3 DNA reads TGTGCCAGCAGCGTAGAAAAGACAGCTTTCTACGAGCAGTACTTC. Protein sequence: CASSVEKTAFYEQYF.

The rearrangement joins TRBV6-1 to TRBJ2-7; 9 bases are a match to TRBD1. The V segment lost 5 bases and the J segment 5 bases; nucleotides outside the gene matches: 7. Looked up from germline, CDR1 is MNHNS and CDR2 is SASEGT. The CDR3 spans 14 residues. CDR3 nucleotide sequence: TGTGCCAGCAGTCTCCGGGACAGGGTGGACGAGCAGTACTTC. It translates to CASSLRDRVDEQYF.

This sequence joins TRBV7-2 and TRBJ2-1; 13 nucleotides agree with TRBD2. From germline, CDR1 is SGHTA and CDR2 FQGNSA. Losses at the gene ends were 6 bases for V and 6 bases for J; bases not matched to a gene: 5. The CDR3 spans 15 residues. CDR3 sequence reads: CASSPLAGGGNEQFF. As DNA, the CDR3 is TGTGCCAGCAGTCCACTAGCGGGAGGGGGCAATGAGCAGTTCTTC.

This clone was seen only once. The chain links TRBV27 to TRBJ2-7, with D possibly matching TRBD2 (6 bases). The germline CDR1 and CDR2 sequences are MNHEY and SMNVEV (reference sequence). The CDR3 consists of 15 residues. Trimming stripped 6 bases from V and 4 bases from J, with 19 bases between. The CDR3 bases are TGTGCCAGCAGCCCTAGTGCGGGGAGTAGATACGAGCAGTACTTC. It translates to CASSPSAGSRYEQYF.

The chain recombines TRBV7-3 with TRBJ2-7; tentative D call: TRBD1 (7 bases). The ends were cut back, 5 bases at V and 7 bases at J, with 15 bases in the middle. CDR3 length: 13 amino acids. Germline assignment: CDR1 SGHTA and CDR2 FQGTGA. The CDR3, as DNA: TGTGCCAGCAGCCGGGAGACAGGGCTGGAGCAGTACTTC. It translates to CASSRETGLEQYF. Full variable domain (rest looked up from reference TRBV7-3 and TRBJ2-7): GAGVSQTPSNKVTEKGKYVELRCDPISGHTALYWYRQSLGQGPEFLIYFQGTGAADDSGLPNDRFFAVRPEGSVSTLKIQRTERGDSAVYLCASSRETGLEQYFGPGTRLTVT.